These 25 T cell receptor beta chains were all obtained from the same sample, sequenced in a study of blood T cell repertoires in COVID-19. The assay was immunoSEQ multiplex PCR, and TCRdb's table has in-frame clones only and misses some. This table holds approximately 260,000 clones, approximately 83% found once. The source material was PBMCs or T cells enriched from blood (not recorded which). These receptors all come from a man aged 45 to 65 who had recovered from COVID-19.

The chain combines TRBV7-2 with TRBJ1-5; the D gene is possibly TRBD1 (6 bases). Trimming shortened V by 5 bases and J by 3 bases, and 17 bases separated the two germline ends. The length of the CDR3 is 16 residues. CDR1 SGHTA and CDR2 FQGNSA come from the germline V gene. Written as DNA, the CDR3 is TGTGCCAGCAGCGAAGGGGGTAACTACGACAATCAGCCCCAGCATTTT. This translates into CASSEGGNYDNQPQHF.

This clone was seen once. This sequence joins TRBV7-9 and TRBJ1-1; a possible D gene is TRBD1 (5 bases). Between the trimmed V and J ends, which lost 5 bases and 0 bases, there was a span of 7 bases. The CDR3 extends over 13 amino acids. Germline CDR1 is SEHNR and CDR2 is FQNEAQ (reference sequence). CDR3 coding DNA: TGTGCCAGCAGCGAAGGGGTGAACACTGAAGCTTTCTTT. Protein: CASSEGVNTEAFF.

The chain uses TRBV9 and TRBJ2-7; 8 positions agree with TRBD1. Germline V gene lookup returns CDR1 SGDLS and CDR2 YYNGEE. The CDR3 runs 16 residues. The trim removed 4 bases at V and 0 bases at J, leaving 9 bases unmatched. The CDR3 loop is CASSTGTGQSSYEQYF. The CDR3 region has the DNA TGTGCCAGCAGCACCGGGACAGGCCAGAGCTCCTACGAGCAGTACTTC.

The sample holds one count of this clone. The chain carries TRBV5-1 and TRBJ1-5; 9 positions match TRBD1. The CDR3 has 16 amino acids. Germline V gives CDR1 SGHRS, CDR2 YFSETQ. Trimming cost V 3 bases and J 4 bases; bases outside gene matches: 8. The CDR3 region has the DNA TGCGCCAGCAGCTGGGGACAGGGTGGGGCGAATCAGCCCCAGCATTTT. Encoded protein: CASSWGQGGANQPQHF.

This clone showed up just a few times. The CDR3 DNA is TGTGCCAGCAGTTGGGACAGCTACGAGCAGTACTTC. Amino acid sequence: CASSWDSYEQYF. The chain is built from TRBV6-2 or TRBV6-3 and TRBJ2-7, with 7 bases fitting TRBD1. The CDR3 loop spans 12 amino acids. Germline CDR1 reads MNHEY; CDR2 reads SVGEGT. Trimming cost V 4 bases and J 3 bases; bases outside gene matches: 0.

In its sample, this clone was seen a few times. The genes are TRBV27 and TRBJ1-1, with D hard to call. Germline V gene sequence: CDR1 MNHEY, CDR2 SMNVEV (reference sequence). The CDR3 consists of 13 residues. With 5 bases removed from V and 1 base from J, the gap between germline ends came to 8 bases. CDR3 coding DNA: TGTGCCAGCAGTGCCCAGAAGAACACTGAAGCTTTCTTT. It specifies CASSAQKNTEAFF.

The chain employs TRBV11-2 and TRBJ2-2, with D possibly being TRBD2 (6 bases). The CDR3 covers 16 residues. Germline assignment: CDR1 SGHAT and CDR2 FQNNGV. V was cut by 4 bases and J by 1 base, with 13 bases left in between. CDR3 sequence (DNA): TGTGCCAGCAGCTCCTGGGTGGGAGGGAACACCGGGGAGCTGTTTTTT. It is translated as CASSSWVGGNTGELFF.

The CDR3 region is CSASTVYGYTF. The CDR3 nucleotides read TGCAGTGCCTCGACAGTGTATGGCTACACCTTC. J is TRBJ1-2 and V is TRBV20-1; D is possibly TRBD1 (5 bases). The CDR3 sequence is 11 residues long. The V gene's germline CDR1 is DFQATT and CDR2 SNEGSKA (reference sequence). Trimming took off 6 bases at V and 5 bases at J, with 10 bases between the two ends.

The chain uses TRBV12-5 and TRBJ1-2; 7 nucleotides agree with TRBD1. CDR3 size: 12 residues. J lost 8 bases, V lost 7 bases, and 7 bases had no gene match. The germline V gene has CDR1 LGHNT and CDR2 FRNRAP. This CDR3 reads CASDLTGFGYTF. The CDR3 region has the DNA TGTGCTAGTGACTTGACAGGGTTCGGCTACACCTTC.

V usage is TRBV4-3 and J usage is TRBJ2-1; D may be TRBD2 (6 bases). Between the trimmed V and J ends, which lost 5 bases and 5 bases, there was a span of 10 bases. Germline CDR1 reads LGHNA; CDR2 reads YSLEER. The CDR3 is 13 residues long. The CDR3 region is CASSLDYHNEQFF. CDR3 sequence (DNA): TGCGCCAGCAGCTTGGACTACCACAATGAGCAGTTCTTC.

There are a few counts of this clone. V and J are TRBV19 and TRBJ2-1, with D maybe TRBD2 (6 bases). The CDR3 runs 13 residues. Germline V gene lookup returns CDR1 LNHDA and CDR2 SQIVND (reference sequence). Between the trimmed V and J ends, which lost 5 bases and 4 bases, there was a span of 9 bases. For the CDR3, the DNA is TGTGCCAGTAGTTGGGACTCGTACAATGAGCAGTTCTTC. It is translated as CASSWDSYNEQFF.

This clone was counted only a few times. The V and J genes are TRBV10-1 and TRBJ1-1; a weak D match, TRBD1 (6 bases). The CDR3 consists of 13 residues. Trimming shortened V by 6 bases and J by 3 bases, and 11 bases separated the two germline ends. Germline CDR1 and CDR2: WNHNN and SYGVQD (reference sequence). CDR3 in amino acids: CASRKGEDTEAFF. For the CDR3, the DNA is TGCGCCAGCAGAAAGGGGGAAGACACTGAAGCTTTCTTT.

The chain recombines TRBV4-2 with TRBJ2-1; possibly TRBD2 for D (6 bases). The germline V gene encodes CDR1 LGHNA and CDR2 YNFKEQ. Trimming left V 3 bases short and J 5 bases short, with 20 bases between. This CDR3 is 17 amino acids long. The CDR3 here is CASSHLQGGGMNNEQFF. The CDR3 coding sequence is TGTGCCAGCAGCCACCTCCAAGGTGGAGGGATGAACAATGAGCAGTTCTTC.

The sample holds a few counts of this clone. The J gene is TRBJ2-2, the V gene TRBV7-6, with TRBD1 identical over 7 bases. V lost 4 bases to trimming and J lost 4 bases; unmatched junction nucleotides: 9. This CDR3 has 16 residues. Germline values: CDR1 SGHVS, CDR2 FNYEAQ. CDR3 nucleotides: TGTGCCAGCAGCTCACAGACAGGGCGGAGCACCGGGGAGCTGTTTTTT. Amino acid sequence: CASSSQTGRSTGELFF.

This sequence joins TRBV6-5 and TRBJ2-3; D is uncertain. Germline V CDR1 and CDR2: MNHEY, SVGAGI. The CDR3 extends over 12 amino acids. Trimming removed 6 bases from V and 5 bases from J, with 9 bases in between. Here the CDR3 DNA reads TGTGCCAGCAGCAACCGTAGAGATACGCAGTATTTT. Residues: CASSNRRDTQYF.

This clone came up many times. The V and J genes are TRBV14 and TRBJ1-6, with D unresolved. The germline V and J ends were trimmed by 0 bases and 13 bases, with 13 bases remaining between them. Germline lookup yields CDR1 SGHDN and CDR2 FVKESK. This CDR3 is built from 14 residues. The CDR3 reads CASSQETAGSPLHF. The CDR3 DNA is TGTGCCAGCAGCCAAGAAACAGCAGGTTCTCCCCTCCACTTT. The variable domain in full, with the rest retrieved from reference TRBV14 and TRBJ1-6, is EAGVTQFPSHSVIEKGQTVTLRCDPISGHDNLYWYRRVMGKEIKFLLHFVKESKQDESGMPNNRFLAERTGGTYSTLKVQPAELEDSGVYFCASSQETAGSPLHFGNGTRLTVT.

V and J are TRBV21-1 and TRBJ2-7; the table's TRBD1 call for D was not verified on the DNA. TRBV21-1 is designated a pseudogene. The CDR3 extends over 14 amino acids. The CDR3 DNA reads TGTGCCAGCAGCAAAGTTTCTGGGCACTACGAGCAGTACTTC. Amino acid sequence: CASSKVSGHYEQYF.

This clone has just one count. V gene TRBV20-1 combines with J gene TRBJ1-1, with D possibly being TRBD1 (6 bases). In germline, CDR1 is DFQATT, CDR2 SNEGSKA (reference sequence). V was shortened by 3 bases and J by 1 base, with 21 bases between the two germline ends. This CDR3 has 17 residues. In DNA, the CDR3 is TGCAGTGCTAGTAGTGTAGGGGGGGGCTTCCCGAACACTGAAGCTTTCTTT. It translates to CSASSVGGGFPNTEAFF.

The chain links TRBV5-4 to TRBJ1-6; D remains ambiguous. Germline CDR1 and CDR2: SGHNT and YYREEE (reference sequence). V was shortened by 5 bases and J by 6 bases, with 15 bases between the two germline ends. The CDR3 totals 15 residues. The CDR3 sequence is CASRGDNRINSPLHF. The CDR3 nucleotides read TGTGCCAGCAGGGGAGATAATCGAATTAATTCACCCCTCCACTTT.

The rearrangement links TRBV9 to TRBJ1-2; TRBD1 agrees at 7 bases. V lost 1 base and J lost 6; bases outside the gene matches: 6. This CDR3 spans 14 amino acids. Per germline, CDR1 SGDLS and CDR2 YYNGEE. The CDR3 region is CASSVTGVADGYTF. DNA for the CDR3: TGTGCCAGCAGCGTAACAGGGGTGGCGGATGGCTACACCTTC.

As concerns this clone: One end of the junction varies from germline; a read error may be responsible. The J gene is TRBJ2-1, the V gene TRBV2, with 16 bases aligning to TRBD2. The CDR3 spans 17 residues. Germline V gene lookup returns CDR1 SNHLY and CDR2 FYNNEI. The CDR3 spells CASREGTSGGAVDEQFF. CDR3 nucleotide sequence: TGTGCCAGCAGGGAAGGGACTAGCGGGGGGGCCGTGGATGAGCAGTTCTTC.

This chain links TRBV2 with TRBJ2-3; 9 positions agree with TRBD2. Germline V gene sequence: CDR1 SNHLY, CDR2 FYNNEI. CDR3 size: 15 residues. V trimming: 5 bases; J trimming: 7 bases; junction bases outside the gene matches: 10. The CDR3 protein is CASSKSSGAGNTQYF. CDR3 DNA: TGTGCCAGCAGTAAGTCTAGCGGGGCCGGAAATACGCAGTATTTT.

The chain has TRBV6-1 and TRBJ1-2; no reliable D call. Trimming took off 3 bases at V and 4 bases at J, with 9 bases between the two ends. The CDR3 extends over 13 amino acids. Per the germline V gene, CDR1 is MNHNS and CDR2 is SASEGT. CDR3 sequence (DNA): TGTGCCAGCAGTGACAGGTCGAGCTATGGCTACACCTTC. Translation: CASSDRSSYGYTF.

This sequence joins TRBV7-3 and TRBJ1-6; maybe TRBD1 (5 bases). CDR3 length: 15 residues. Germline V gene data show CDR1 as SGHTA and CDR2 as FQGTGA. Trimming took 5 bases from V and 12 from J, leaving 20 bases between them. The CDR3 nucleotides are TGTGCCAGCAGCCCAAGTGCAGGGTTAGGACAACCCCTCCACTTT. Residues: CASSPSAGLGQPLHF.

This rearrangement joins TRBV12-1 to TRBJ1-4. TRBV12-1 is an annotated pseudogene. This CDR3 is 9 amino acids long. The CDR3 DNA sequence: TGTGCCAGGGCGAGGCAACTGTTTTTT. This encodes CARARQLFF.